This T cell receptor (beta chain) was profiled in a study of blood T cell repertoires in COVID-19. Across the study: From T cells, B-cell-depleted T cells, or PBMCs came the material, which was cDNA or gDNA.

TCRdb keeps only in-frame clones here, not all; method: immunoSEQ multiplex PCR. Seen here are fewer than 250,000 clones, more than 75% observed once, and the top ten hold about an eighth. CDR3 length equals 17 residues. Trimming took 1 base from V and 3 from J; bases not matched to a gene: 11. Per germline, CDR1 SNHLY and CDR2 FYNNEI. The chain couples TRBV2 to TRBJ1-1; 7 bases map to TRBD1. This TCR derives from a woman aged 40 to 50 with acute or convalescent COVID-19. The sequenced sample consisted of peripheral blood. The CDR3 here is CASSEVVQGIMDTEAFF. CDR3 DNA: TGTGCCAGCAGTGAAGTGGTACAGGGGATCATGGACACTGAAGCTTTCTTT. Combining the CDR3 with reference TRBV2 and TRBJ1-1 gives the whole variable domain EPEVTQTPSHQVTQMGQEVILRCVPISNHLYFYWYRQILGQKVEFLVSFYNNEISEKSEIFDDQFSVERPDGSNFTLKIRSTKLEDSAMYFCASSEVVQGIMDTEAFFGQGTRLTVV.